This entry is about one T cell receptor (beta chain). Its antigen is still unknown. The sample belongs to a study of blood T cells in healthy people across ages. Broader study findings: Age brought a roughly linear fall in TCR beta diversity measured per million T cells. Unsorted PBMC material precluded a definitive naive versus antigen-experienced comparison.

For the second PCR, which ran for about 6 to 11 cycles, a sample-barcoded 5' primer and a J-beta primer mix were used. In TCRdb, the 5' RACE reads were re-called with MiXCR into one record per CDR3 protein. The data contain about 1.4 million distinct CDR3 sequences, 59% of them singletons. The trim removed 5 bases at V and 2 bases at J, leaving 14 bases unmatched. The CDR3 loop spans 18 amino acids. CDR1 PRHDT and CDR2 FYEKMQ come from the germline V gene (reference sequence). This receptor was obtained from a man aged 18 to 30 in good health. The chain links TRBV13 to TRBJ2-3; 9 nucleotides align to TRBD2. Sequencing used blood. CDR3: CASSDQTSGLGFTDTQYF. The CDR3 nucleotides read TGTGCCAGCAGCGACCAGACTAGCGGCCTGGGGTTCACAGATACGCAGTATTTT.